This T cell receptor (beta chain) was found in a study of blood T cell repertoires in COVID-19 (dated by TCRdb to the early 2020s). Some background on the complete study: Samples covering the acute and convalescent phases of COVID-19 were provided by collaborators in the United States, Italy and Spain. The prospective study material was composed of cDNA or gDNA derived from T cells, B-cell-depleted T cells, or PBMCs. Deeply sampled blood TCRbeta repertoires from subjects exposed to, actively infected with, or recovered from COVID-19 were included in the dataset. The repertoires were made available in a free public database intended to serve as a resource for research on the immune response to SARS-CoV-2. The samples were drawn from the first 160 participants of the ongoing ImmuneRACE study and from some 1,300 subjects provided by 6 global collaborators. Nearly every sample came with metadata listing a de-identified subject ID, COVID-19 status, age in years and sex. HLA class I and class II types, where available, came from metadata supplied by the sample provider rather than from assay-based typing. Summary of the overall study and its limitations: The amount of clinical and demographic metadata varied by source and participant and was provided uncurated.

V is clipped by 3 bases and J by 10 bases, and the sequence between their germline boundaries is 19 bases long. The CDR3 runs 15 amino acids, cysteine and phenylalanine included. Only CDR3 DNA remains: 45 bases, in frame from the first base. Reading the germline V gene gives CDR1 MRHNA and CDR2 SNTAGT. TCRbeta CDR3 regions were amplified from genomic DNA using the immunoSEQ Assay, a bias-controlled multiplex PCR. The original pipeline was this. Nucleated cell counts per sample were estimated from amplification of reference gene primers within the assay. Sequence reads were collapsed and filtered to measure the absolute abundance of every unique TCRbeta CDR3 rearrangement. For each sample, productive Simpson clonality was calculated by taking the square root of Simpson's diversity index across productive rearrangements. TCRdb limited this immuneACCESS table to in-frame rearrangements with V and J called. A share of clones is missing; checked studies link under half to unresolved V genes, and the rest is unexplained. The V and J calls and clone size were taken over from that table, and D and trimming were inferred from the DNA. The sample table contains 390,000 or so clones; only one count was recorded for approximately 90% of them. Of the sample, 1.4% falls within the top ten clones.

About this clone itself: The antigen it binds to is not known. No base quality information exists; no much larger clone differs at one position.

Collaborating institutions collected whole blood in K2EDTA tubes following their own protocols. Collaborator samples were shipped for TCRbeta analysis as frozen whole blood, isolated PBMCs, or DNA extracted from either sample type. The chain is assembled from TRBV6-4 and TRBJ2-1; the best D guess is TRBD1, with 6 bases matching. The TCR was taken from a young woman with active or convalescent COVID-19. The specimen was peripheral blood. The DNA is as follows: TGTGCCAGCAGTGAGCCTGGGACAAATACTAAGGAGCAGTTCTTC. Translated, this is CASSEPGTNTKEQFF.